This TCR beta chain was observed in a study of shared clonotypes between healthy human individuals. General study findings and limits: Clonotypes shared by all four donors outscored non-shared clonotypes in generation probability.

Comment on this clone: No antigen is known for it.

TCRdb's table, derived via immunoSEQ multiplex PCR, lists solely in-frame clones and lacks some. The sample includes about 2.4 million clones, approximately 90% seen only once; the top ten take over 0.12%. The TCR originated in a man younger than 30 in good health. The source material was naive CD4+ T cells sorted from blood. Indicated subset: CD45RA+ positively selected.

This CDR3 reads CASRPGGGSNNEQFF. The CDR3, as DNA: TGTGCCAGCAGACCTGGGGGGGGAAGTAACAATGAGCAGTTCTTC. The rearrangement uses TRBV7-2 and TRBJ2-1; 7 bases map to TRBD2. The CDR3 spans 15 residues. The germline gives CDR1 SGHTA, CDR2 FQGNSA. The trim removed 6 bases at V and 5 bases at J, leaving 10 bases unmatched. The complete variable domain, with remaining parts taken from reference TRBV7-2 and TRBJ2-1, reads GAGVSQSPSNKVTEKGKDVELRCDPISGHTALYWYRQSLGQGLEFLIYFQGNSAPDKSGLPSDRFSAERTGGSVSTLTIQRTQQEDSAVYLCASRPGGGSNNEQFFGPGTRLTVL.